The clone carrying this TCR beta chain was detected many times. What it binds is not known. With V trimmed by 6 bases and J by 8 bases, 12 bases remained unmatched. The CDR3 spans 16 residues. The sample originates from a study of T cells in Graves' hyperthyroidism and ophthalmopathy. The study, taken as a whole, reports: The model's output predicted ophthalmopathy at a median of 6.5 months prior to onset.

What was amplified from RNA transcripts were TCR beta CDR3 regions. A set of HTBI primers served as the primers for a first-round RT-PCR of the TCR CDR3. One entry per CDR3 protein results from TCRdb running MiXCR on the multiplex PCR reads. The table includes 380,000 or so distinct CDR3 sequences, around 13% detected once. Stable Graves' hyperthyroidism meant no ophthalmopathy progression within 18 months. Investigators excluded patients with uncontrolled infection, other autoimmune disease, pregnancy or lactation. Clinical symptoms, serum thyroxine, TRAb, thyroid ultrasound and orbital computed tomography established diagnosis.

The chain recombines TRBV12-3 or TRBV12-4 with TRBJ2-1; the match to TRBD2 covers 11 bases. The TCR comes from a woman aged 25 to 39 with Graves' hyperthyroidism. The specimen was blood. The CDR3 DNA follows: TGTGCCAGCAGCCCTAACATAGCGGGAGGGCCCGATGAGCAGTTCTTC. Translating it yields CASSPNIAGGPDEQFF.